This TCR beta chain was recovered during a study of neurological immune-mediated disorders. Findings and limits, study-wide: The greatest TCR clonal expansion occurred in HTLV-1-associated myelopathy and the least in multiple sclerosis, which fell below healthy controls. Across subjects, expanded clones had no CDR3 amino acid sequences in common, pointing to private repertoires in all groups.

Time point specified: longitudinal time-point 2. This clonotype was seen at least ten times. Antigen: not known. Germline CDR1 and CDR2: MNHEY and SVGAGI. The J segment lost 10 bases and the V segment lost 0 bases, leaving 5 bases of the junction unmatched. The CDR3 loop spans 15 amino acids. cDNA synthesis was performed by 5'RACE with 10-nucleotide random UMIs. From 15-18 subjects, each sequencing run yielded over 180 million TCR-beta sequences. One entry per CDR3 protein results from TCRdb running MiXCR on the 5' RACE reads. The sample shows some 100,000 distinct CDR3 sequences, roughly 13% of them seen only once.

The clonotype comes from a female donor with HTLV-1-associated myelopathy (HAM/TSP). The chain employs TRBV6-5 and TRBJ1-6; 8 nucleotides match TRBD1. Specimen: PBMCs. DNA for the CDR3: TGTGCCAGCAGTTACTCGACAGGGGTGGACTCACCCCTCCACTTT. This codes for CASSYSTGVDSPLHF.